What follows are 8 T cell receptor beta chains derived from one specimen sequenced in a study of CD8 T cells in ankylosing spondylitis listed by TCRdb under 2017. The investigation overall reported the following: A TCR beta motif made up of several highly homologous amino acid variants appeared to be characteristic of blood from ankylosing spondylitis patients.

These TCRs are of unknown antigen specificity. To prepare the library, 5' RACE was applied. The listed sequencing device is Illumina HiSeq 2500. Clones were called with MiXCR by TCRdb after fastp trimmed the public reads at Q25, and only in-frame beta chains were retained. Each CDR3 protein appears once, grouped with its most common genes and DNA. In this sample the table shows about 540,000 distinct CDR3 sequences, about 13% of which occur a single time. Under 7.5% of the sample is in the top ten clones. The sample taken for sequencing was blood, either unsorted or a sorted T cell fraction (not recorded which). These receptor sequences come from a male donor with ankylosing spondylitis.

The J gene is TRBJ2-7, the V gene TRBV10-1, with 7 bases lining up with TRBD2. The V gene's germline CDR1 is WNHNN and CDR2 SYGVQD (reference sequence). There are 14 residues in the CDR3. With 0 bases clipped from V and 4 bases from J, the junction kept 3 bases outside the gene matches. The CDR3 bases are TGCGCCAGCAGTGAGTCAGCGGGACGTTACGAGCAGTACTTC. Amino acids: CASSESAGRYEQYF.

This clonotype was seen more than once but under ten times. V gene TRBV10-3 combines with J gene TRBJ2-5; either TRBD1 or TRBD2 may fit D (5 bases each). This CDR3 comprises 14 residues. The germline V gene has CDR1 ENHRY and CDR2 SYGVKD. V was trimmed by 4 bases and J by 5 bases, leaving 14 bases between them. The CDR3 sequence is CAISGAGTEETQYF. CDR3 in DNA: TGTGCCATCAGTGGGGCAGGGACGGAGGAGACCCAGTACTTC.

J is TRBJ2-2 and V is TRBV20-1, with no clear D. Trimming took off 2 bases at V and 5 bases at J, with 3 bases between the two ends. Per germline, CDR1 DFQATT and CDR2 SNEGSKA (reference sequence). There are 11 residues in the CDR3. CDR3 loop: CSARLTGELFF. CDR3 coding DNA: TGCAGTGCTAGACTAACCGGGGAGCTGTTTTTT.

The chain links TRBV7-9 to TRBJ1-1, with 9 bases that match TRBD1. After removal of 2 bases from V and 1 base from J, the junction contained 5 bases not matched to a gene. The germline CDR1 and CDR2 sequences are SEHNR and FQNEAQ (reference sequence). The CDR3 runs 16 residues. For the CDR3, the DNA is TGTGCCAGCAGCTTAAGGCCGACAGGGGGGAACACTGAAGCTTTCTTT. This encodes CASSLRPTGGNTEAFF.

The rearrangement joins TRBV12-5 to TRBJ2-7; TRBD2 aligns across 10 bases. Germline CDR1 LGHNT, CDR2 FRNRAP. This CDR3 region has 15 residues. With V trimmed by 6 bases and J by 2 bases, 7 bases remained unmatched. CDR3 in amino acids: CASGPRTSGTYEQYF. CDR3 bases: TGTGCTAGTGGCCCAAGGACTAGCGGAACCTACGAGCAGTACTTC.

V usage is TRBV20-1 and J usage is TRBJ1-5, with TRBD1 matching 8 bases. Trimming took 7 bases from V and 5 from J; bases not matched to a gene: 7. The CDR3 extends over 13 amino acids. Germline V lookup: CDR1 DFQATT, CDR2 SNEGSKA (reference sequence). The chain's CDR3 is CSVAKQGDQPQHF. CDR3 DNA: TGCAGTGTTGCTAAACAGGGGGATCAGCCCCAGCATTTT.

CDR3 sequence reads: CASSLEGRGANEQFF. The CDR3 DNA is TGTGCCAGCAGCTTAGAGGGCCGAGGGGCCAATGAGCAGTTCTTC. The chain joins TRBV13 to TRBJ2-1; D assignment may be TRBD1 or TRBD2 (5 bases each). The germline gives CDR1 PRHDT, CDR2 FYEKMQ (reference sequence). The ends were cut back, 1 base at V and 6 bases at J, with 13 bases in the middle. This CDR3 comprises 15 residues.

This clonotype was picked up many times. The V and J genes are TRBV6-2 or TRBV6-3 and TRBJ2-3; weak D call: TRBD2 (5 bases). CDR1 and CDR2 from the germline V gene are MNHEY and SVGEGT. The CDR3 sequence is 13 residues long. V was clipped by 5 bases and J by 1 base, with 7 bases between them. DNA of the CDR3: TGTGCCAGCAGTGGTAGCGGCACAGATACGCAGTATTTT. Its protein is CASSGSGTDTQYF.